The rows below give T cell receptor beta chains drawn from one sample of a study of identical twins. TCRdb passed the 5' RACE reads through MiXCR, listing each CDR3 protein once. Of a few hundred thousand distinct CDR3 sequences in the sample, 15% were seen once. These data were also filed under a second study, of yellow fever vaccine responses in identical twins.

The sample consisted of CD4+ T cells sorted from blood. Source of these receptors: a woman between 18 and 29 years old in good health. CDR3s include the opening cysteine and the closing phenylalanine or tryptophan. The D gene is left open where the match is weak. Expanded clones are given a class, and other clones once, few, many or no size at all.

d_call,v_call,clone_size,j_call,cdr3_aa,cdr3_nt
NA,TRBV7-9,NA,TRBJ1-5,CASSLAGDMQPQHF,TGTGCCAGCAGCTTGGCAGGGGATATGCAGCCCCAGCATTTT
TRBD2,TRBV5-1,few,TRBJ2-1,CASSRTSGGQNYNEQFF,TGCGCCAGCAGCCGGACTAGCGGGGGGCAGAATTACAATGAGCAGTTCTTC
TRBD2,TRBV20-1,few,TRBJ2-1,CSAPGLAGLNYNEQFF,TGCAGTGCTCCCGGCCTAGCGGGGTTAAACTACAATGAGCAGTTCTTC
TRBD2,TRBV20-1,NA,TRBJ2-1,CSATLAGSGREQFF,TGCAGTGCAACCTTAGCGGGGAGTGGTCGTGAGCAGTTCTTC
NA,TRBV9,few,TRBJ2-1,CASSVEGQGTNEQFF,TGTGCCAGCAGCGTAGAGGGCCAGGGGACGAATGAGCAGTTCTTC
TRBD1,TRBV28,NA,TRBJ2-1,CASSLTGISNEQFF,TGTGCCAGCAGTTTGACAGGGATCAGCAATGAGCAGTTCTTC
TRBD1,TRBV28,NA,TRBJ2-1,CASKDRGRSEQFF,TGTGCCAGCAAAGACAGGGGGAGGAGTGAGCAGTTCTTC
TRBD1,TRBV29-1,NA,TRBJ2-7,CSAGQAYEQYF,TGCAGCGCCGGACAGGCGTACGAGCAGTACTTC
NA,TRBV9,NA,TRBJ2-5,CASSVRLAPETQYF,TGTGCCAGCAGCGTAAGGCTAGCTCCTGAGACCCAGTACTTC
NA,TRBV7-8,few,TRBJ2-2,CASRQAGFTGELFF,TGTGCCAGCAGGCAGGCAGGGTTCACCGGGGAGCTGTTTTTT
TRBD2,TRBV5-1,few,TRBJ2-1,CASSLLQGTSGAYNEQFF,TGCGCCAGCAGCTTGTTACAGGGGACTAGCGGGGCCTACAATGAGCAGTTCTTC
NA,TRBV29-1,NA,TRBJ2-1,CSVLHVYNEQFF,TGCAGCGTTCTACACGTCTACAATGAGCAGTTCTTC
NA,TRBV12-5,NA,TRBJ2-1,CASGLGVNEQFF,TGTGCTAGTGGTTTAGGGGTGAATGAGCAGTTCTTC
NA,TRBV20-1,few,TRBJ2-1,CSARDQGGGDSYNEQFF,TGCAGTGCTAGAGATCAGGGGGGCGGAGATTCCTACAATGAGCAGTTCTTC
NA,TRBV4-2,NA,TRBJ2-1,CASSQGELWSGSSNEQFF,TGTGCCAGCAGCCAAGGGGAACTCTGGAGCGGATCCTCCAATGAGCAGTTCTTC
NA,TRBV14,few,TRBJ2-5,CASSQAGIRETQYF,TGTGCCAGCAGCCAAGCGGGTATCAGGGAGACCCAGTACTTC